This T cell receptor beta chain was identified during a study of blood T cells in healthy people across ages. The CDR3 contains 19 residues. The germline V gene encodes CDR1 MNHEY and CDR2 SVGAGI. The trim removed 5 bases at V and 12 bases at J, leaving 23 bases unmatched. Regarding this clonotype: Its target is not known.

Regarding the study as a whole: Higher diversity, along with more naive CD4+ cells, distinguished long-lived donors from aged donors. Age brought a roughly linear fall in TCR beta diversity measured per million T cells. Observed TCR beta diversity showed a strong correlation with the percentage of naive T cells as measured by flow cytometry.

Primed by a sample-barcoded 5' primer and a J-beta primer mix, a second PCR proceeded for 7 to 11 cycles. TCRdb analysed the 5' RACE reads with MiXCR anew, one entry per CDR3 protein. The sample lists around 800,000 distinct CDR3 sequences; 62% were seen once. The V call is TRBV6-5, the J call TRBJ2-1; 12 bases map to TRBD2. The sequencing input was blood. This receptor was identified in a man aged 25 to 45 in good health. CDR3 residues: CASSNQGLAGGADTRGQFF. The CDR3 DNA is TGTGCCAGCAGTAACCAAGGGCTAGCGGGGGGGGCCGATACTAGGGGGCAGTTCTTC.